This TCR beta chain was identified during a study of post-analysis software for immune sequencing data. General study results and limits: By F measure, strong co-clustering occurred among samples prepared in the same batch. Normalized Chao1 diversity was significantly lower in multiple sclerosis patients than in controls. About five TRBV segments were more frequent in patients than controls; TRBV5-6, TRBV5-1 and TRBV20-1 belonged to this group.

For this clonotype: Its antigen is as yet unknown.

The library was made from cDNA and included unique molecular identifiers. TCRdb fed the PCR reads into MiXCR, producing one record per CDR3 protein. The profile shows roughly 800,000 distinct CDR3 sequences, about 53% of them singletons. This CDR3 is built from 14 residues. Deletions cut 4 bases from V and 7 bases from J, with 16 bases between. Germline V gives CDR1 SQVTM, CDR2 ANQGSEA. The clonotype originates from a girl between 5 and 17 years old with multiple sclerosis. The chain combines TRBV29-1 with TRBJ2-2; D tentatively reads TRBD1 or TRBD2 (5 bases each). Sequenced: blood. In nucleotides, the CDR3 is TGCAGCGTTGGACGAAAACTAGGGGACGGGGAGCTGTTTTTT. Translating gives CSVGRKLGDGELFF.